This passage covers 3 T cell receptor beta chains from one sample sequenced in a study of shared clonotypes between healthy human individuals. This table comes from immunoSEQ multiplex PCR, and its TCRdb copy is limited to in-frame clones, with some not included. The sample has about 2.4 million clones; 93% are singletons. The sequenced sample consisted of naive CD4+ T cells from PBMCs. Noted subset: CD45RA+ positively selected. These receptors were obtained from a man aged 18 to 29 in good health. Some clones in this sample may be carry-over from other donors' samples.

This clone was seen just once. The chain links TRBV5-4 to TRBJ2-1, with TRBD2 matching over 13 bases. CDR1 SGHNT and CDR2 YYREEE come from the germline V gene (reference sequence). The CDR3 has 16 amino acids. V dropped 0 bases and J dropped 10; count of bases not matched to a gene: 7. CDR3 region: CASSLGGGLAGDEQFF. The CDR3 DNA reads as TGTGCCAGCAGCTTGGGGGGCGGACTAGCGGGAGACGAGCAGTTCTTC. Variable domain in full (rest from reference TRBV5-4 and TRBJ2-1): ETGVTQSPTHLIKTRGQQVTLRCSSQSGHNTVSWYQQALGQGPQFIFQYYREEENGRGNFPPRFSGLQFPNYSSELNVNALELDDSALYLCASSLGGGLAGDEQFFGPGTRLTVL.

This rearrangement joins TRBV18 to TRBJ2-7; 7 nucleotides line up with TRBD2. Germline V CDR1 and CDR2: KGHSH, LQKENI. V trimming: 0 bases; J trimming: 5 bases; junction bases outside the gene matches: 7. This CDR3 has 15 amino acids. The DNA for the CDR3 is TGTGCCAGCTCACCACCGACGGGAGGAAGAAACGAGCAGTACTTC. This codes for CASSPPTGGRNEQYF. The complete variable domain, with remaining parts taken from reference TRBV18 and TRBJ2-7, reads NAGVMQNPRHLVRRRGQEARLRCSPMKGHSHVYWYRQLPEEGLKFMVYLQKENIIDESGMPKERFSAEFPKEGPSILRIQQVVRGDSAAYFCASSPPTGGRNEQYFGPGTRLTVT.

CDR3 region: CASSYGTSTDTQYF. The CDR3 DNA is TGTGCCAGCAGCTATGGGACTAGCACAGATACGCAGTATTTT. V is TRBV7-8 and J is TRBJ2-3; tentative D call: TRBD2 (6 bases). The length of the CDR3 is 14 residues. V gave up 4 bases and J gave up 0 bases, with 8 bases separating them. Germline assignment: CDR1 SGHVS and CDR2 FQNEAQ.